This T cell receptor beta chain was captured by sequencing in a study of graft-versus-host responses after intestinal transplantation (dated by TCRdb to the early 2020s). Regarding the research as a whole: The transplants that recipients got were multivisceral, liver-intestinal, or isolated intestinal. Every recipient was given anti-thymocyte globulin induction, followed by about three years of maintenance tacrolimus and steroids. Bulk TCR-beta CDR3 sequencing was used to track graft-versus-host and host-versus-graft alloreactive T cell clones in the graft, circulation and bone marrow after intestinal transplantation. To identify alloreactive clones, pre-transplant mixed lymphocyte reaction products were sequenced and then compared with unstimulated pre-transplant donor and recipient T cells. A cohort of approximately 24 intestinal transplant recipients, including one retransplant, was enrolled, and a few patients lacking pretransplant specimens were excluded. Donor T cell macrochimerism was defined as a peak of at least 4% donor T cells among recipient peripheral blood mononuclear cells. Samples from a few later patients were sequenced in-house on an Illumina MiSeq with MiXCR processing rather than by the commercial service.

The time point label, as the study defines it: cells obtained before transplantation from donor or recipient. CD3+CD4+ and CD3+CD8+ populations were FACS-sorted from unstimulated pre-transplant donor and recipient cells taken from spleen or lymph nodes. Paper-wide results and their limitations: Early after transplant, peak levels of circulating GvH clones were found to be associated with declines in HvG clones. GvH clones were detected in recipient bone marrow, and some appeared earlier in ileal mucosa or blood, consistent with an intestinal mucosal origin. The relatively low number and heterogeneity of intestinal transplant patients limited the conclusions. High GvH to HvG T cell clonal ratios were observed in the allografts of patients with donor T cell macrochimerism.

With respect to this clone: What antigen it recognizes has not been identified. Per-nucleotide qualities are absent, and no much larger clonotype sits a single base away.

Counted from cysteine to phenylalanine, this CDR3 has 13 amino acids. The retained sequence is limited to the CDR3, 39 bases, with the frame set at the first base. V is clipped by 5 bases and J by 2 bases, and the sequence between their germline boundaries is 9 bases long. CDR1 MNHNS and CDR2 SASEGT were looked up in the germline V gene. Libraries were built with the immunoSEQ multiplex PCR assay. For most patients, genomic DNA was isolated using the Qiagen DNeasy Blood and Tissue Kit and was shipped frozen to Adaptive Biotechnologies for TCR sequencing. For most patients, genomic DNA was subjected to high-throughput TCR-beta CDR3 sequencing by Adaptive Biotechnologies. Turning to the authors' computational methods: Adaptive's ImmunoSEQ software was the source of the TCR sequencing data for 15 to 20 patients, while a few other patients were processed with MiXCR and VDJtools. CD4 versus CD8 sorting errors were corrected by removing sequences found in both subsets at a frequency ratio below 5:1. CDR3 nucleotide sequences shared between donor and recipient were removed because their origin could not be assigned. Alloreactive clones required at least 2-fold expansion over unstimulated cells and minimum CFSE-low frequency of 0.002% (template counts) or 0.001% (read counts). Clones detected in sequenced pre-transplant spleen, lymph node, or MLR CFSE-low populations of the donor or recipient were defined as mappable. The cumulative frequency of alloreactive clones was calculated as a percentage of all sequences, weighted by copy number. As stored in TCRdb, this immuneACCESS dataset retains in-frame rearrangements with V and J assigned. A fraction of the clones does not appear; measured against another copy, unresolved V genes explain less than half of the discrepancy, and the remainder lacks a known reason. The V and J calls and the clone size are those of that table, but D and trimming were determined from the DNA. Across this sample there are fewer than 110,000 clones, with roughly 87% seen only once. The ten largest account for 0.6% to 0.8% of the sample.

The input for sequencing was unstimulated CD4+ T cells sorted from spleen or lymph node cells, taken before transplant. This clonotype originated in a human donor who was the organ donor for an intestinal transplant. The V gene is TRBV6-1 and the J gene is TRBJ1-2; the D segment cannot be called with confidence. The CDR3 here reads CASSRQENYGYTF. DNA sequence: TGTGCCAGCAGTCGCCAGGAAAACTATGGCTACACCTTC.